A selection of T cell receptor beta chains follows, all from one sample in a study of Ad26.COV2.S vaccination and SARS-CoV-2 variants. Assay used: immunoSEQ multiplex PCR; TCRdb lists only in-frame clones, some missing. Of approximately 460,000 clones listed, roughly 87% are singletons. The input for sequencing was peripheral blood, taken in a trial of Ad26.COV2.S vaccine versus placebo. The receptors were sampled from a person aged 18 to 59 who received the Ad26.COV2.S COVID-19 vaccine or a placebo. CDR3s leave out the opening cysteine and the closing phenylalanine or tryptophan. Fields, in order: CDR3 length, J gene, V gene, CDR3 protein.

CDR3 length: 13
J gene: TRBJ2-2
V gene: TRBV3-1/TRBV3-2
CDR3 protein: ASRAGTGAAGELF

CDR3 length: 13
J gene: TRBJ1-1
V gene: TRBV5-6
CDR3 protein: ASSLGWLIGPEAF

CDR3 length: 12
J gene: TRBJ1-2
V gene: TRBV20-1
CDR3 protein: SASGTGLGPGYT

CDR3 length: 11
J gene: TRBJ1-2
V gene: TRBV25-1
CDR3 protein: ASSEPGQGGYT

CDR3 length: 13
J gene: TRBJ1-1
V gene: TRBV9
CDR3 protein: ASSQGRGLNTEAF

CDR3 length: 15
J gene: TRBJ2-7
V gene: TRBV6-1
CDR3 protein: ASSVRPQVGTGYEQY

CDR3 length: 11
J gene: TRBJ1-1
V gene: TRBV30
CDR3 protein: AWSVEGNTEAF

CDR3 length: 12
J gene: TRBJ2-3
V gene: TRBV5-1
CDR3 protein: ASSSRGGTDTQY

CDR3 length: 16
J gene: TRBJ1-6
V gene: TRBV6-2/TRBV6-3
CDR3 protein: ASSYSSGSSLYNSPLH

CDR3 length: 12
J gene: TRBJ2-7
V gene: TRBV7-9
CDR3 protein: ASSARDKAYEQY

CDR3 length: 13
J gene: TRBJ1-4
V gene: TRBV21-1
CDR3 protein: ASSKKDRGREKLF

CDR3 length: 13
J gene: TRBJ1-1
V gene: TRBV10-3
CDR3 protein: AISEADRLNTEAF

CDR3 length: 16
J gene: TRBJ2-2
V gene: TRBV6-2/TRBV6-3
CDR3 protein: ASSDSQISSGDTGELF

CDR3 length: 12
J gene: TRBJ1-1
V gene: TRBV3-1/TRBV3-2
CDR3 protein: ASSQGALNTEAF

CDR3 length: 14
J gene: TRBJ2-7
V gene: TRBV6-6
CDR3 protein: ASSRDRDRGHYEQY

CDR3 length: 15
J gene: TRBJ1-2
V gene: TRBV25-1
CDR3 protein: ASSENGVRRAGYGYT

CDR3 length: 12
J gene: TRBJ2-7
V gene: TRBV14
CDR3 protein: ASSPIQRGYEQY

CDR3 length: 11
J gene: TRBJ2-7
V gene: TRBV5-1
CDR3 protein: ASSLGVAYEQY

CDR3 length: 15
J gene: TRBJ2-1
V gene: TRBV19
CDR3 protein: ASSIDLSGMLYNEQF

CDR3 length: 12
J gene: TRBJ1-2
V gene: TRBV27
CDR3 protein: ASSMSGRFYGYT

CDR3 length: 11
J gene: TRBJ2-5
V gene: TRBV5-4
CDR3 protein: ASSWTDQETQY

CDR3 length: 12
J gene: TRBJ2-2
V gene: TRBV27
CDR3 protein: ASRPSTNTGELF

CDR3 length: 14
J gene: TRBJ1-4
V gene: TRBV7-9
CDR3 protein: ASSSPPGTDNEKLF

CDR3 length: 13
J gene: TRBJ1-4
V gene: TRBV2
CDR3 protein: ASSVEGTTNEKLF

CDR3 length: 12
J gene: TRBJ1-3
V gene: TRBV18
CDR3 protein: ASSQESSGNTIY

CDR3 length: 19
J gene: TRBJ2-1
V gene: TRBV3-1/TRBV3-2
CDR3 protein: ASSPGQGSYRLAGDYNEQF

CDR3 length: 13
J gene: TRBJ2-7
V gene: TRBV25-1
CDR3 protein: ASSASGGVSYEQY